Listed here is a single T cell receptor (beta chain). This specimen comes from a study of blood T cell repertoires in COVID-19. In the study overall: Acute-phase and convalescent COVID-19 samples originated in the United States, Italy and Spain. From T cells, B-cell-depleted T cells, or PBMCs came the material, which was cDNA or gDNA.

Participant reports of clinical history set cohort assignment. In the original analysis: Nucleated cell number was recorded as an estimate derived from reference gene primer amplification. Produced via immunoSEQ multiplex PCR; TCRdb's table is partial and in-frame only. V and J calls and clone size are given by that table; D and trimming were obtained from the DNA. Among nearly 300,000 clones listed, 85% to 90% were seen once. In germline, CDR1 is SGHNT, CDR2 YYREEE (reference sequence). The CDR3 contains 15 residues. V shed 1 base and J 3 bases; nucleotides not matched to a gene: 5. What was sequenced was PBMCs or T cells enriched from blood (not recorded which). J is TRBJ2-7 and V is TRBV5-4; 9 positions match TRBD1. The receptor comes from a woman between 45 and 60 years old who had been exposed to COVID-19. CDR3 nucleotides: TGTGCCAGCAGCTTGACCGGGACAGGGATCTACGAGCAGTACTTC. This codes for CASSLTGTGIYEQYF.